These 6 T cell receptor beta chains share one sample of origin, sequenced in a study of T-cell memory formation after mild COVID-19. TCRdb passed the 5' RACE reads through MiXCR, listing each CDR3 protein once. The sample has hundreds of thousands of distinct CDR3 sequences; about 20% are singletons. Sequenced material: PBMCs or a T cell subset sorted from them (not recorded which). Receptors originate from an adult woman who had mild COVID-19 (a few samples of this study predate the infection). Cell type and time point are not known.

This chain joins TRBV6-6 and TRBJ2-6; 13 nucleotides match TRBD2. CDR1 MNHNY and CDR2 SVGAGI come from the germline V gene (reference sequence). There are 19 residues in the CDR3. J was trimmed by 1 base and V by 6 bases; bases with no gene match: 9. The chain's CDR3 is CASSLGLAGLLSGANVLTF. The CDR3 nucleotides read TGTGCCAGCAGCCTGGGACTAGCGGGACTCCTTTCTGGGGCCAACGTCCTGACTTTC.

As DNA, the CDR3 is TGTGCCACCAGTGACCAGGGGGCCCCCCTAGCCAAAAACATTCAGTACTTC. This encodes CATSDQGAPLAKNIQYF. This sequence joins TRBV24-1 and TRBJ2-4; 8 bases are shared with TRBD1. J was trimmed by 0 bases and V by 4 bases; bases with no gene match: 7. Germline lookup yields CDR1 KGHDR and CDR2 SFDVKD. CDR3 length: 17 amino acids.

This clonotype turned up a few times. V is TRBV5-1 and J is TRBJ2-7; 8 bases agree with TRBD2. From germline, CDR1 is SGHRS and CDR2 YFSETQ. J was trimmed by 0 bases and V by 0 bases; bases with no gene match: 8. CDR3 length: 17 amino acids. This CDR3 is CASSLASSGPFSYEQYF. The CDR3 DNA reads TGCGCCAGCAGCTTGGCGTCTAGCGGGCCCTTCTCCTACGAGCAGTACTTC.

Only a few counts were recorded for this clonotype. The chain joins TRBV12-3 or TRBV12-4 to TRBJ1-1; a possible D gene is TRBD1 (5 bases). The germline V and J ends were trimmed by 5 bases and 7 bases, with 11 bases remaining between them. This CDR3 contains 12 residues. Written as DNA, the CDR3 is TGTGCCAGCAGTCAGACAGATATTGAAGCTTTCTTT. Translation gives CASSQTDIEAFF.

This clonotype was detected a few times. The chain employs TRBV6-2 or TRBV6-3 and TRBJ2-1, with 8 bases matching TRBD2. The germline V gene has CDR1 MNHEY and CDR2 SVGEGT. The CDR3 consists of 15 residues. Losses at the gene ends were 0 bases for V and 5 bases for J; bases not matched to a gene: 3. CDR3 region: CASSYSGLANNEQFF. The DNA for the CDR3 is TGTGCCAGCAGTTACTCCGGACTAGCCAACAATGAGCAGTTCTTC.

There are a few counts of this clonotype. The CDR3 here is CASTPPGSGSYNEQFF. The CDR3 DNA follows: TGTGCCAGCACCCCGCCGGGGAGCGGCTCGTACAATGAGCAGTTCTTC. The chain carries TRBV7-2 and TRBJ2-1; possible D gene TRBD2, 5 bases. Germline loops: CDR1 SGHTA, CDR2 FQGNSA. The CDR3 extends over 16 amino acids. Trimming left V 7 bases short and J 4 bases short, with 20 bases between.